This T cell receptor (beta chain) is drawn from a study of blood T cell repertoires in COVID-19. The germline V gene has CDR1 SEHNR and CDR2 FQNEAQ (reference sequence). CDR3 length: 17 residues. Losses at the gene ends were 1 base for V and 3 bases for J; bases not matched to a gene: 9. How the authors handled the data: Using reference gene primer amplification, nucleated cell counts were estimated. Assay used: immunoSEQ multiplex PCR; TCRdb lists only in-frame clones, some missing. D and trimming come from the DNA, and the V and J calls and clone size come from that table. The sample has roughly 260,000 clones; approximately 82% are singletons.

The receptor comes from an elderly woman with active or convalescent COVID-19. Sequenced: peripheral blood. The chain is built from TRBV7-9 and TRBJ2-4; 7 bases match TRBD2. The CDR3 region is CASSLVETSFGKNIQYF. CDR3 coding DNA: TGTGCCAGCAGCTTAGTAGAGACTAGCTTTGGCAAAAACATTCAGTACTTC.